This is a list of T cell receptor beta chains from one sample in a study of neurological immune-mediated disorders. Via MiXCR, TCRdb re-called the 5' RACE reads, giving one row per CDR3 protein. Found here are 50,000 or so distinct CDR3 sequences, roughly 15% of them singletons; the top ten hold 4.4%. Sequencing was carried out using PBMCs. Receptor source: a man in his sixties in good health. The CDR3 runs from the conserved cysteine through the conserved F or W. D genes are given only for firm matches. Expanded clones get a size class; other rows say once, few or many, or leave the size out.

j_gene: TRBJ2-7
abundance: .
d_gene: TRBD1
v_gene: TRBV2
CDR3nt: TGTGCCAGCACCGGGACAGTCTACGAGCAGTACTTC
CDR3aa: CASTGTVYEQYF

j_gene: TRBJ2-2
abundance: many
d_gene: .
v_gene: TRBV28
CDR3nt: TGTGCCAGCAGCCCTTTTTACCAAGGGGTGGCCGGGGAGCTGTTTTTT
CDR3aa: CASSPFYQGVAGELFF

j_gene: TRBJ2-3
abundance: few
d_gene: .
v_gene: TRBV29-1
CDR3nt: TGCAGCGTTGACCGCCTAGGGATCAGCACAGATACGCAGTATTTT
CDR3aa: CSVDRLGISTDTQYF

j_gene: TRBJ2-7
abundance: .
d_gene: .
v_gene: TRBV29-1
CDR3nt: TGCAGCGGGGACTCCGCCTACGAGCAGTACTTC
CDR3aa: CSGDSAYEQYF

j_gene: TRBJ1-4
abundance: many
d_gene: TRBD1
v_gene: TRBV5-1
CDR3nt: TGCGCCAGCAGCCGGAACAGGGGAAGCGAAAAACTGTTTTTT
CDR3aa: CASSRNRGSEKLFF

j_gene: TRBJ2-7
abundance: many
d_gene: TRBD2
v_gene: TRBV5-1
CDR3nt: TGCGCCAGCAGCTTGGCCCTGGCTAGCGGGACTAGGGAGCAGTACTTC
CDR3aa: CASSLALASGTREQYF

j_gene: TRBJ2-5
abundance: many
d_gene: TRBD2
v_gene: TRBV5-1
CDR3nt: TGCGCCAGCAGCTTGACTCTAGCGGGAAAACAAGAGACCCAGTACTTC
CDR3aa: CASSLTLAGKQETQYF

j_gene: TRBJ2-6
abundance: few
d_gene: .
v_gene: TRBV5-5
CDR3nt: TGTGCCAGCAGCTTGAACCCCTCCCCTGGGGCCAACGTCCTGACTTTC
CDR3aa: CASSLNPSPGANVLTF

j_gene: TRBJ2-7
abundance: many
d_gene: TRBD2
v_gene: TRBV18
CDR3nt: TGTGCCAGCTCAGGCCGACTAGCGGGTGGTGTCTACGAGCAGTACTTC
CDR3aa: CASSGRLAGGVYEQYF

j_gene: TRBJ2-2
abundance: many
d_gene: .
v_gene: TRBV12-3/TRBV12-4
CDR3nt: TGTGCCAGCAGTCGTCCGACCGGGGAGCTGTTTTTT
CDR3aa: CASSRPTGELFF

j_gene: TRBJ2-7
abundance: many
d_gene: .
v_gene: TRBV5-1
CDR3nt: TGCGCCAGCAGCCCCTCCGGGGGTAGCGAGCAGTACTTC
CDR3aa: CASSPSGGSEQYF

j_gene: TRBJ2-5
abundance: many
d_gene: TRBD2
v_gene: TRBV7-2
CDR3nt: TGTGCCAGCAGCTTAGGTAGCGGGTACGGCGAGACCCAGTACTTC
CDR3aa: CASSLGSGYGETQYF

j_gene: TRBJ2-1
abundance: many
d_gene: TRBD2
v_gene: TRBV28
CDR3nt: TGTGCCAGCAGTTCCCCTTTACTAGCGGGCAGGAACAATGAGCAGTTCTTC
CDR3aa: CASSSPLLAGRNNEQFF

j_gene: TRBJ2-1
abundance: many
d_gene: TRBD2
v_gene: TRBV9
CDR3nt: TGTGCCAGCAGCGTAGCTCAGGCGGAGACTAGCGGGAGTCCCCAGTTCTTC
CDR3aa: CASSVAQAETSGSPQFF

j_gene: TRBJ2-7
abundance: .
d_gene: TRBD2
v_gene: TRBV7-2
CDR3nt: TGTGCCAGCAGCTTAGTCGCTAGCGGGAGGGCCCCCTACGAGCAGTACTTC
CDR3aa: CASSLVASGRAPYEQYF

j_gene: TRBJ2-5
abundance: many
d_gene: .
v_gene: TRBV29-1
CDR3nt: TGCAGCGTTGGCTATCGCCAAGAGACCCAGTACTTC
CDR3aa: CSVGYRQETQYF

j_gene: TRBJ2-7
abundance: few
d_gene: .
v_gene: TRBV18
CDR3nt: TGTGCCAGCTCACCCGAAGGGGGAGGGTACGAGCAGTACTTC
CDR3aa: CASSPEGGGYEQYF

j_gene: TRBJ2-1
abundance: .
d_gene: .
v_gene: TRBV12-3/TRBV12-4
CDR3nt: TGTGCCAGCAGTACTCGAATAGCGGAGACATACAATGAGCAGTTCTTC
CDR3aa: CASSTRIAETYNEQFF

j_gene: TRBJ2-5
abundance: many
d_gene: .
v_gene: TRBV5-6
CDR3nt: TGTGCCAGCAGCTTGAACTCCGGCTACCAAGAGACCCAGTACTTC
CDR3aa: CASSLNSGYQETQYF

j_gene: TRBJ2-7
abundance: .
d_gene: TRBD2
v_gene: TRBV5-1
CDR3nt: TGCGCCAGCAGCCCTTTAGCGGGGGCAGCCTACGAGCAGTACTTC
CDR3aa: CASSPLAGAAYEQYF